The next 7 T cell receptor beta chains were all read from a single sample in a study of shared T cell receptors in the human thymus. Sequencing was performed with immunoSEQ multiplex PCR; in TCRdb, only in-frame clones are kept and a portion is missing. The repertoire holds just under 550,000 clones, with around three quarters as singletons. These data are also associated with another study on human thymus T cells.

Sequencing used thymocytes. Receptor source: a boy younger than two with a congenital heart defect.

This chain links TRBV12-5 with TRBJ2-5; D is perhaps TRBD1 (6 bases). This CDR3 has 14 residues. CDR1 and CDR2 from the germline V gene are LGHNT and FRNRAP. V was cut by 4 bases and J by 5 bases, with 14 bases left in between. The CDR3 sequence is CASGSSGTWETQYF. The CDR3 DNA is TGTGCTAGTGGTTCCTCCGGGACATGGGAGACCCAGTACTTC. The full variable domain, completed using reference TRBV12-5 and TRBJ2-5, is DARVTQTPRHKVTEMGQEVTMRCQPILGHNTVFWYRQTMMQGLELLAYFRNRAPLDDSGMPKDRFSAEMPDATLATLKIQPSEPRDSAVYFCASGSSGTWETQYFGPGTRLLVL.

This chain links TRBV4-2 with TRBJ1-2; D not resolved. Germline values: CDR1 LGHNA, CDR2 YNFKEQ. There are 17 residues in the CDR3. V lost 1 base, J lost 4 bases, and 19 bases lay in between. The DNA for the CDR3 is TGTGCCAGCAGCCAAGTGGGGTGGAGGGAATTCCCCTATGGCTACACCTTC. Translated, it gives CASSQVGWREFPYGYTF.

This chain links TRBV4-3 with TRBJ2-1; TRBD2 agrees at 14 bases. Germline CDR1 and CDR2: LGHNA and YSLEER. The V segment lost 4 bases and the J segment 8 bases; nucleotides outside the gene matches: 16. CDR3 length equals 19 residues. The CDR3 region is CASSPKTGTSGREGHEQFF. DNA for the CDR3: TGCGCCAGCAGCCCAAAGACCGGGACTAGCGGGAGAGAAGGCCATGAGCAGTTCTTC.

This clone was counted a few times. J is TRBJ2-7 and V is TRBV27; TRBD1 agrees at 8 bases. Germline CDR1 reads MNHEY; CDR2 reads SMNVEV (reference sequence). There are 14 residues in the CDR3. The junction had 4 bases not matched to a gene; V was cut back by 6 bases and J by 0 bases. The DNA of the CDR3 is TGTGCCAGCAGCAACACAGGGGGCTCCTACGAGCAGTACTTC. Protein: CASSNTGGSYEQYF.

The chain recombines TRBV14 with TRBJ2-1, with 10 bases that match TRBD1. V lost 1 base and J lost 6; bases outside the gene matches: 3. CDR1 is SGHDN, CDR2 FVKESK, per germline. The CDR3 consists of 15 residues. As DNA, the CDR3 is TGTGCCAGCAGCCAAGTGGGACAGGGGTGCAATGAGCAGTTCTTC. It translates to CASSQVGQGCNEQFF.

With respect to this clone: The sample contains more than one DNA sequence encoding this CDR3. This sequence joins TRBV6-6 and TRBJ2-3; maybe TRBD2 (6 bases). Per the germline V gene, CDR1 is MNHNY and CDR2 is SVGAGI (reference sequence). There are 13 residues in the CDR3. Trimming took 0 bases from V and 6 from J, leaving 7 bases between them. The CDR3 DNA reads TGTGCCAGCAGTTACTCAGGAGGGGATACGCAGTATTTT. It encodes CASSYSGGDTQYF.

V is TRBV20-1 and J is TRBJ1-2; 9 bases match TRBD1. This CDR3 has 11 residues. CDR1 is DFQATT, CDR2 SNEGSKA, per germline (reference sequence). The CDR3 DNA reads as TGCAGGGCAGACAGGGGGAATGGCTACACCTTC. Its translation: CRADRGNGYTF.